This paragraph reports one T cell receptor (beta chain). Antigen specificity is unknown. The data were taken from a study of graft-versus-host responses after intestinal transplantation. Study background: Anti-thymocyte globulin served as induction for all recipients, who then took tacrolimus and steroids for roughly 3 years.

Sequenced by immunoSEQ multiplex PCR; TCRdb stores in-frame clones only, minus some. Found here are around 76,000 clones, 94% of them singletons; the top ten hold around 0.57%. CDR3 size: 17 residues. The clonotype comes from a human donor who received an intestinal transplant. The source material was unstimulated CD8+ T cells sorted from spleen or lymph node cells, sampled before intestinal transplant. The chain is built from TRBV21-1 and TRBJ2-1. TRBV21-1 is given as a pseudogene. CDR3 amino acids: CASSKGVVTSSYNEQFF. CDR3 DNA: TGTGCCAGCAGCAAAGGGGTTGTTACAAGCTCCTACAATGAGCAGTTCTTC.